The 6 T cell receptor beta chains given below trace back to one sample, sequenced in a study of T cells in Graves' hyperthyroidism and ophthalmopathy. Amplification targeted TCR beta CDR3 regions from RNA transcripts. Carried out on the TCR CDR3, a first-round RT-PCR used the HTBI primer set. TCRdb independently ran MiXCR on the multiplex PCR reads; one entry per CDR3 protein. The sample carries roughly 840,000 distinct CDR3 sequences, roughly 40% recorded once. The specimen was blood. The receptor set was obtained from a man aged 18 to 30 with Graves' hyperthyroidism.

The rearrangement joins TRBV7-9 to TRBJ2-2; D remains unclear. Germline lookup yields CDR1 SEHNR and CDR2 FQNEAQ (reference sequence). Trimming took 0 bases from V and 5 from J, leaving 4 bases between them. This CDR3 spans 13 amino acids. CDR3 sequence reads: CASSLAITGELFF. The CDR3 bases are TGTGCCAGCAGCTTAGCGATAACCGGGGAGCTGTTTTTT.

The rearrangement links TRBV6-1 to TRBJ2-7; possible D gene TRBD2, 5 bases. The CDR3 extends over 15 amino acids. Germline V gene data show CDR1 as MNHNS and CDR2 as SASEGT. Trimming shortened V by 5 bases and J by 4 bases, and 18 bases separated the two germline ends. Here the CDR3 DNA reads TGTGCCAGCAGTTATCAGGAGGTAGTCTGGTACGAGCAGTACTTC. Translated: CASSYQEVVWYEQYF.

Many counts were recorded for this clonotype. V usage is TRBV7-3 and J usage is TRBJ1-5; D not certain. The germline V gene encodes CDR1 SGHTA and CDR2 FQGTGA. CDR3 length: 15 amino acids. Trimming cost V 3 bases and J 3 bases, with 12 bases left between them. CDR3 residues: CASSFGRTPNQPQHF. The CDR3, as DNA: TGTGCCAGCAGCTTTGGCAGGACCCCCAATCAGCCCCAGCATTTT.

Ten or more counts support this clonotype. The chain combines TRBV5-6 with TRBJ1-2, with 8 bases lining up with TRBD1. The V gene end was trimmed by 2 bases and the J gene end by 2 bases; junction bases not matched to a gene: 2. The CDR3 covers 14 residues. Germline V gives CDR1 SGHDT, CDR2 YYEEEE. The CDR3 loop reads CASSFGQGNYGYTF. Written as DNA, the CDR3 is TGTGCCAGCAGCTTTGGACAGGGAAACTATGGCTACACCTTC.

In this sample, this clonotype turned up many times. This rearrangement joins TRBV29-1 to TRBJ1-5; TRBD1 is a possible D gene (5 bases). Germline loops: CDR1 SQVTM, CDR2 ANQGSEA. V was clipped by 4 bases and J by 5 bases, with 12 bases between them. CDR3 size: 13 residues. This chain's CDR3 is CSVATQGDQPQHF. DNA for the CDR3: TGCAGCGTTGCGACCCAGGGAGATCAGCCCCAGCATTTT.

This clonotype was seen only a few times. This chain uses TRBV7-6 with TRBJ2-7, with no clear D. The V gene's germline CDR1 is SGHVS and CDR2 FNYEAQ. The CDR3 length is 13 residues. The V end was cut by 5 bases, the J end by 3 bases, with 11 bases between. CDR3 coding DNA: TGTGCCAGCAGCGACACAACACACTACGAGCAGTACTTC. This encodes CASSDTTHYEQYF.